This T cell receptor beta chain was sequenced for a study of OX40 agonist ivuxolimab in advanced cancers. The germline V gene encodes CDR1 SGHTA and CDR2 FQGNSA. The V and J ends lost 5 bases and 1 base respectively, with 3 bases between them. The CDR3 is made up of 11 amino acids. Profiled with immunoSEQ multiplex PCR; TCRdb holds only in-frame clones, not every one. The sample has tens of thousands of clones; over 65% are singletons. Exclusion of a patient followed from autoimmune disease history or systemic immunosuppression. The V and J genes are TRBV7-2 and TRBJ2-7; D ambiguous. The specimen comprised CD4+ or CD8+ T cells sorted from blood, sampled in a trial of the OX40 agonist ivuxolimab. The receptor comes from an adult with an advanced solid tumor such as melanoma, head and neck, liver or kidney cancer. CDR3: CASSRSYEQYF. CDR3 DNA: TGTGCCAGCAGCCGTTCCTACGAGCAGTACTTC.